This record concerns one T cell receptor beta chain sequence. Antigen unknown. This record comes from a study of tumor-infiltrating lymphocytes in glioblastoma multiforme. V lost 6 bases and J lost 6; bases outside the gene matches: 13. This CDR3 has 15 residues. Study results and limitations: The T cells in this sample were not sorted into functional subsets. Detected clone frequencies may not reflect cell counts, being RNA-based. TCR plus mutation findings rest on a single glioblastoma patient.

TCR beta libraries were built from RNA through three nested multiplex PCR rounds using modified ARM-PCR. These TCRB libraries lack any described unique molecular identifiers. MiXCR was run by TCRdb on the multiplex PCR reads, yielding one entry per CDR3 protein. The sample has 15,000 to 20,000 distinct CDR3 sequences; just under 70% are singletons. The chain combines TRBV12-3 or TRBV12-4 with TRBJ2-5, with 7 bases that match TRBD1. The source material was peripheral blood. The sequence was collected from a male donor with glioblastoma. The CDR3 sequence: CASRTTGEGGKTQYF. The CDR3 coding sequence is TGTGCCAGCAGGACCACAGGGGAAGGTGGAAAGACCCAGTACTTC.